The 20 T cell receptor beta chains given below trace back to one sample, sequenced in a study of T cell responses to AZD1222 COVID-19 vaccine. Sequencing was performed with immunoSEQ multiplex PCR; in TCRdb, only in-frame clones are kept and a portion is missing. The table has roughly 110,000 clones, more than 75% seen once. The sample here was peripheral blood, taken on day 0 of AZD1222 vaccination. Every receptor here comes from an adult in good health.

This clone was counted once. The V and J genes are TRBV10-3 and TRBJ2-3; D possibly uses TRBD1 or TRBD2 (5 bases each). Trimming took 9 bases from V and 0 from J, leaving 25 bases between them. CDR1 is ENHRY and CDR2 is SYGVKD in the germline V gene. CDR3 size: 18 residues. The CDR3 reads CAIKGIVGGLTSTDTQYF. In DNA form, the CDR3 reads TGTGCCATAAAGGGGATAGTCGGCGGGCTCACTAGCACAGATACGCAGTATTTT.

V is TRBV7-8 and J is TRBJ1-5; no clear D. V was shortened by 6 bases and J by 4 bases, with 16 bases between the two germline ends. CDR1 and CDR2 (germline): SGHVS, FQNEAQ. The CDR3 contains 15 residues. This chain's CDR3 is CASSKDGSGNQPQHF. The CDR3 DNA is TGTGCCAGCAGTAAGGACGGTTCTGGAAATCAGCCCCAGCATTTT.

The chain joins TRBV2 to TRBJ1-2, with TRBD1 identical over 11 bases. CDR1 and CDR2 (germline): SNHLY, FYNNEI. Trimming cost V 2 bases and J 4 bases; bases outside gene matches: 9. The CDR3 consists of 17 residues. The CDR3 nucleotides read TGTGCCAGCAGTGAAATAGTAAGGGACAGGGGGTCCTATGGCTACACCTTC. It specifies CASSEIVRDRGSYGYTF.

CDR3 amino acids: CASSSAGGLETQYF. The CDR3 bases are TGTGCCAGCAGCTCCGCAGGGGGCTTGGAGACCCAGTACTTC. The rearrangement joins TRBV7-9 to TRBJ2-5, with 8 bases that match TRBD1. J lost 5 bases, V lost 4 bases, and 6 bases had no gene match. The germline V gene has CDR1 SEHNR and CDR2 FQNEAQ (reference sequence). This CDR3 spans 14 amino acids. The variable domain in full, with the rest retrieved from reference TRBV7-9 and TRBJ2-5, is DTGVSQNPRHKITKRGQNVTFRCDPISEHNRLYWYRQTLGQGPEFLTYFQNEAQLEKSRLLSDRFSAERPKGSFSTLEIQRTEQGDSAMYLCASSSAGGLETQYFGPGTRLLVL.

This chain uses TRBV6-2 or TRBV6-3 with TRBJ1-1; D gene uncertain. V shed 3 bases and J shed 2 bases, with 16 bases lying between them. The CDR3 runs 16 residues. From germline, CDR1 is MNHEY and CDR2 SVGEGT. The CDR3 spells CASSYSISTLNTEAFF. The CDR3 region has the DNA TGTGCCAGCAGTTATTCGATATCCACTCTAAACACTGAAGCTTTCTTT.

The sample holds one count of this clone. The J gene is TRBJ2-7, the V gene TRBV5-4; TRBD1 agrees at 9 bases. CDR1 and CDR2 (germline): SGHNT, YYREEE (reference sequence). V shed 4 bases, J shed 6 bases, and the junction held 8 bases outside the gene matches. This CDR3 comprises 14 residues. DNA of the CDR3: TGTGCCAGCAGCCGCCGGGACAGGGATTCCGAGCAGTACTTC. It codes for CASSRRDRDSEQYF.

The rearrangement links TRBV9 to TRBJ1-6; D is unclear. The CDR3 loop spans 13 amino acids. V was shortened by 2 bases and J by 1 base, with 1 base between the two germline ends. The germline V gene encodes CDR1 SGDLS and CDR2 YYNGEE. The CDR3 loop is CASSVSYNSPLHF. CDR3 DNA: TGTGCCAGCAGCGTTTCCTATAATTCACCCCTCCACTTT.

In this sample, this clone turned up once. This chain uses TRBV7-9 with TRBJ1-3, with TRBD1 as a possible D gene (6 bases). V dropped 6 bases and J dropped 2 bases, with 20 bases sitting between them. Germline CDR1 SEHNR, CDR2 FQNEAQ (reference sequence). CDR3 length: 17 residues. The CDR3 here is CASSFGVMGAAGNTIYF. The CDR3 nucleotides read TGTGCCAGCAGTTTCGGCGTTATGGGGGCCGCTGGAAACACCATATATTTT.

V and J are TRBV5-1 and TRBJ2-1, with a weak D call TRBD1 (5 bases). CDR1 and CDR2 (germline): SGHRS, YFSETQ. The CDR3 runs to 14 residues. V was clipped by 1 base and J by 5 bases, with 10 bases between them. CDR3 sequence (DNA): TGCGCCAGCAGCTTGAGGGGTGTCAACAATGAGCAGTTCTTC. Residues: CASSLRGVNNEQFF. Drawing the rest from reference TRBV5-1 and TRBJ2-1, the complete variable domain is KAGVTQTPRYLIKTRGQQVTLSCSPISGHRSVSWYQQTPGQGLQFLFEYFSETQRNKGNFPGRFSGRQFSNSRSEMNVSTLELGDSALYLCASSLRGVNNEQFFGPGTRLTVL.

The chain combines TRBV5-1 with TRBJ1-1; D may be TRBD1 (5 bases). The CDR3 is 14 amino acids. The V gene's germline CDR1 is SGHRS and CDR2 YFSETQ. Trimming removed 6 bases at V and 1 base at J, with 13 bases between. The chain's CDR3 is CASNMGRGNTEAFF. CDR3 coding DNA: TGCGCCAGCAACATGGGGCGGGGGAACACTGAAGCTTTCTTT.

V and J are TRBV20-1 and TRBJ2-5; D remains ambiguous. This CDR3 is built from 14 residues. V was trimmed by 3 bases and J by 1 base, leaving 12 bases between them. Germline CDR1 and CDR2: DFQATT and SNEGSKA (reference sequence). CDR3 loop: CSASPSQPQETQYF. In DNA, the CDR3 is TGCAGTGCTAGTCCTTCCCAGCCCCAAGAGACCCAGTACTTC.

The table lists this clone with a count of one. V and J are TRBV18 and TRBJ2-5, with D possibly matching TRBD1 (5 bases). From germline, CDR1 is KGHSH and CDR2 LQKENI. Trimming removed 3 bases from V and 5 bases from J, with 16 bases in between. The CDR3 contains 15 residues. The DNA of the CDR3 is TGTGCCAGCTCACCCCAGGGCAGGGAAGGTGAGACCCAGTACTTC. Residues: CASSPQGREGETQYF.

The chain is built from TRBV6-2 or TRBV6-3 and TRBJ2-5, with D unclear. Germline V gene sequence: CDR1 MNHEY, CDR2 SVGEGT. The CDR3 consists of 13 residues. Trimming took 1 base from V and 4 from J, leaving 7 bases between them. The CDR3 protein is CASSYLAGETQYF. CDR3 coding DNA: TGTGCCAGCAGTTACTTGGCCGGAGAGACCCAGTACTTC.

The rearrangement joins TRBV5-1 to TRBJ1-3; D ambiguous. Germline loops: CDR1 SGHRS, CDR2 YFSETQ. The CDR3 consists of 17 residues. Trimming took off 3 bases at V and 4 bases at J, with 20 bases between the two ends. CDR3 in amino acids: CASSSQSGFMAGNTIYF. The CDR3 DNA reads TGCGCCAGCAGCTCCCAATCTGGGTTTATGGCCGGAAACACCATATATTTT. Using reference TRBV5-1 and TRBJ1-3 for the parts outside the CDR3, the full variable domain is KAGVTQTPRYLIKTRGQQVTLSCSPISGHRSVSWYQQTPGQGLQFLFEYFSETQRNKGNFPGRFSGRQFSNSRSEMNVSTLELGDSALYLCASSSQSGFMAGNTIYFGEGSWLTVV.

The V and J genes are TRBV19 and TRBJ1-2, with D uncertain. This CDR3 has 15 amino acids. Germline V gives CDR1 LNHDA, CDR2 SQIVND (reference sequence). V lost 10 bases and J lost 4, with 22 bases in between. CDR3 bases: TGTGCCACCAGAAGTACGGATCACGGCCTCTATGGCTACACCTTC. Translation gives CATRSTDHGLYGYTF.

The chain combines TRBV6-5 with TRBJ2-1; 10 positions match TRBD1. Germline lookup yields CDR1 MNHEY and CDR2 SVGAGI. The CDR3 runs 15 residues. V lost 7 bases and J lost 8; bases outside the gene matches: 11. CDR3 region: CASIDRGQRRDEQFF. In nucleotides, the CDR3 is TGTGCCAGCATCGACAGGGGGCAGCGGCGAGATGAGCAGTTCTTC.

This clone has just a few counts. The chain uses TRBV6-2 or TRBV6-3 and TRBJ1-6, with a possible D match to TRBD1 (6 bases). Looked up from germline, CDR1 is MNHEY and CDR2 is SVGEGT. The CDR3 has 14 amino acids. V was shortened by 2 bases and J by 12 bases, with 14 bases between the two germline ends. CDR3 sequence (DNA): TGTGCCAGCAGTTACCTAGGGGGGATAAGACCCCTCCACTTT. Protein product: CASSYLGGIRPLHF.

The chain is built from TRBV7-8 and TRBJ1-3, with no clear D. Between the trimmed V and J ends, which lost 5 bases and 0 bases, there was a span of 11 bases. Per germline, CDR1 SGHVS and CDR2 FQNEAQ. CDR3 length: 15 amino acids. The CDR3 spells CASSSRLLSGNTIYF. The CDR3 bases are TGTGCCAGCAGCAGCAGGCTTCTCTCTGGAAACACCATATATTTT.

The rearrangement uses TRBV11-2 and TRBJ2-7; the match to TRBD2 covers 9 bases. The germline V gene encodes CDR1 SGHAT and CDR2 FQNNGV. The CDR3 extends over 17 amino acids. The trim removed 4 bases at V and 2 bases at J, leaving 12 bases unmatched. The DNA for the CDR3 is TGTGCCAGCAGCTCGCTCCAGCGGGGGGAATTAACCTACGAGCAGTACTTC. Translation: CASSSLQRGELTYEQYF.

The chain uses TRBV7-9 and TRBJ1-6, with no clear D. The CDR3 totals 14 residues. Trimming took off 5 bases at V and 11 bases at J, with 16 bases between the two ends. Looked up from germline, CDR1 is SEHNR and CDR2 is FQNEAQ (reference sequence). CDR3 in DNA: TGTGCCAGCAGCGCCTACCTAGACGGGACACCCCTCCACTTT. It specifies CASSAYLDGTPLHF.